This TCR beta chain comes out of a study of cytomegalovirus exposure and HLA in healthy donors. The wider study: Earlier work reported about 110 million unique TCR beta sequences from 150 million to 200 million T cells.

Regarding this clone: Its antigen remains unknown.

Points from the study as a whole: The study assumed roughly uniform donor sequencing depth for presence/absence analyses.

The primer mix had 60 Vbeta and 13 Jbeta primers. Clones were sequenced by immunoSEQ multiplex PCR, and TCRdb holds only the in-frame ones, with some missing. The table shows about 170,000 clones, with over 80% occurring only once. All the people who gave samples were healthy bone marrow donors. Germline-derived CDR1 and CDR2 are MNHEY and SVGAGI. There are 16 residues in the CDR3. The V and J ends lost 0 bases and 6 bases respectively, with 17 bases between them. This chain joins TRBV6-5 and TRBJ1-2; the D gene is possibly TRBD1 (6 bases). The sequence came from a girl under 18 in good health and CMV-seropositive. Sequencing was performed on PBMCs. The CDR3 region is CASSYSGPGDPNGYTF. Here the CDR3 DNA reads TGTGCCAGCAGTTACTCCGGTCCAGGGGACCCGAATGGCTACACCTTC.